A selection of T cell receptor beta chains follows, all from one sample in a study of vaccination and CD4 T cells after COVID-19. Their cognate antigens are unknown. Each CDR3 protein is one row after TCRdb ran MiXCR on the PCR reads. The sample holds about 20,000 distinct CDR3 sequences; less than 30% are singletons and the top ten take over 15%. Sequenced material: cultured CD4+ T cells from blood. All receptors derive from a human donor with COVID-19. Both conserved end residues are part of each CDR3. The order of the fields is clone size, V gene, J gene, D gene, CDR3 protein, CDR3 DNA. The D gene is left open where the match is weak. Expanded clones get a size class; other rows say once, few or many, or leave the size out.

>.|TRBV19|TRBJ1-5|TRBD1
CASSGGGGQPQHF
TGTGCCAGTTCAGGGGGGGGTGGTCAGCCCCAGCATTTT
>few|TRBV10-3|TRBJ2-5|.
CAISESQETQYF
TGTGCCATCAGTGAGTCTCAAGAGACCCAGTACTTC
>few|TRBV24-1|TRBJ2-5|TRBD2
CATSDFGTSGGSRQETQYF
TGTGCCACCAGTGATTTCGGGACTAGCGGGGGGAGTCGTCAAGAGACCCAGTACTTC
>.|TRBV18|TRBJ2-3|TRBD2
CASSPGLAEDTQYF
TGTGCCAGCTCACCCGGACTAGCTGAAGATACGCAGTATTTT
>few|TRBV28|TRBJ1-5|TRBD1
CASSLPGGGVEPQHF
TGTGCCAGCAGTTTGCCAGGGGGCGGGGTGGAGCCCCAGCATTTT
>few|TRBV2|TRBJ2-7|.
CASSEAGQGAHYEQYF
TGTGCCAGCAGTGAAGCGGGCCAGGGTGCTCACTACGAGCAGTACTTC
>.|TRBV7-8|TRBJ1-2|TRBD1
CASSSITTGGSYGYTF
TGTGCCAGCAGCAGTATAACGACAGGGGGGAGCTATGGCTACACCTTC
>.|TRBV27|TRBJ1-5|TRBD1
CASSIQGAGQPQHF
TGTGCCAGCAGTATACAGGGGGCAGGGCAGCCCCAGCATTTT
>.|TRBV7-9|TRBJ1-1|.
CASSEEGYTEAFF
TGTGCCAGCAGCGAAGAAGGGTACACTGAAGCTTTCTTT
>.|TRBV21-1|TRBJ2-5|.
CASSKGKKTPLGQGKETQYF
TGTGCCAGCAGCAAAGGGAAAAAAACTCCATTGGGACAGGGAAAAGAGACCCAGTACTTC
>.|TRBV12-3/TRBV12-4|TRBJ1-6|.
CASRRGGISPLHF
TGTGCCAGCAGGAGGGGCGGAATTTCACCCCTCCACTTT
>few|TRBV11-3|TRBJ2-1|.
CASRGSAYNEQFF
TGTGCCAGCAGGGGAAGCGCCTACAATGAGCAGTTCTTC
>few|TRBV5-1|TRBJ2-3|.
CASSLGLWGTDTQYF
TGCGCCAGCAGCTTGGGTCTGTGGGGCACAGATACGCAGTATTTT
>.|TRBV2|TRBJ1-5|TRBD1
CASGQDNQPQHF
TGTGCCAGCGGACAGGATAATCAGCCCCAGCATTTT
>.|TRBV20-1|TRBJ1-1|.
CSARPYFRRRGLMNTEAFF
TGCAGTGCTAGGCCGTACTTCAGGCGCCGAGGACTCATGAACACTGAAGCTTTCTTT
>.|TRBV28|TRBJ1-6|.
CASTQFQGYNSPLHF
TGTGCCAGCACTCAGTTCCAGGGATATAATTCACCCCTCCACTTT
>.|TRBV20-1|TRBJ1-5|.
CSAKSPGRGQPQHF
TGCAGTGCAAAGTCTCCAGGTCGGGGTCAGCCCCAGCATTTT
>.|TRBV7-3|TRBJ2-5|TRBD1
CASSLGAGGETQYF
TGTGCCAGCAGCTTAGGCGCAGGGGGAGAGACCCAGTACTTC
>.|TRBV12-3/TRBV12-4|TRBJ2-1|TRBD2
CASTPGRGGSYNEQFF
TGTGCCAGCACCCCGGGCCGGGGGGGCTCCTACAATGAGCAGTTCTTC
>.|TRBV7-8|TRBJ1-6|TRBD1
CASSPRGGQGSNSPLHF
TGTGCCAGCAGCCCAAGAGGGGGACAGGGCTCGAATTCACCCCTCCACTTT
>.|TRBV19|TRBJ1-1|TRBD1
CASRADRDTEAFF
TGTGCCAGTAGGGCTGACAGGGACACTGAAGCTTTCTTT
>few|TRBV27|TRBJ1-2|.
CASSLGRGIVGRDYGYTF
TGTGCCAGCAGTTTGGGCAGGGGTATCGTCGGGCGCGACTATGGCTACACCTTC
>medium-sized|TRBV6-1|TRBJ1-2|TRBD1
CASSPADRGRNGYTF
TGTGCCAGCAGTCCCGCTGACAGGGGGCGCAATGGCTACACCTTC
>.|TRBV7-2|TRBJ1-1|TRBD1
CASSFQGARTMNTEAFF
TGTGCCAGCAGCTTCCAGGGGGCCCGAACGATGAACACTGAAGCTTTCTTT
>.|TRBV20-1|TRBJ2-5|.
CSARKQGGETQYF
TGCAGTGCTAGAAAACAGGGTGGTGAGACCCAGTACTTC
>.|TRBV7-2|TRBJ1-6|.
CASSLVLGPLHF
TGTGCCAGCAGCTTAGTTCTGGGACCCCTCCACTTT
>few|TRBV5-8|TRBJ1-1|.
CASSLGARAVRTEAFF
TGTGCCAGCAGCCTTGGCGCGCGGGCGGTTCGGACTGAAGCTTTCTTT
>.|TRBV19|TRBJ2-7|TRBD2
CASSILPGLVPHEQYF
TGTGCCAGTAGTATCCTCCCGGGACTAGTCCCCCACGAGCAGTACTTC
>.|TRBV4-3|TRBJ1-4|TRBD1
CASSLTGATNEKLFF
TGCGCCAGCAGCCTGACAGGGGCGACTAATGAAAAACTGTTTTTT
>.|TRBV5-1|TRBJ2-1|TRBD2
CASSLGGGYNEQFF
TGCGCCAGCAGCCTTGGCGGGGGGTACAATGAGCAGTTCTTC
>.|TRBV7-8|TRBJ2-6|.
CASSLAVNSGANVLTF
TGTGCCAGCAGCTTAGCGGTGAACTCTGGGGCCAACGTCCTGACTTTC